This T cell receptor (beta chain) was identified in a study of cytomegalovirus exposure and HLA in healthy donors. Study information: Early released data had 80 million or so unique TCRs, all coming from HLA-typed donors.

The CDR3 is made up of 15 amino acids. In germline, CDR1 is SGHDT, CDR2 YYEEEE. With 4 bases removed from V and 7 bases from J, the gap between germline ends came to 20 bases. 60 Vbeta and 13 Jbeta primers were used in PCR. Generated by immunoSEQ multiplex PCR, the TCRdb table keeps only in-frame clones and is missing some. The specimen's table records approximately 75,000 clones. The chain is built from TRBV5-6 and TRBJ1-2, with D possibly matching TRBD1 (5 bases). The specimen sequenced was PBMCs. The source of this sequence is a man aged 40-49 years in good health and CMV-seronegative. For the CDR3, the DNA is TGTGCCAGCAGCCCGGGGGGTGCGGGACCTATTGGCTACACCTTC. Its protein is CASSPGGAGPIGYTF.